The 30 T cell receptor beta chains presented below share a single source sample, sequenced in a study of neurological immune-mediated disorders. TCRdb reprocessed the 5' RACE reads with MiXCR, giving one entry per CDR3 protein. The table includes roughly 32,000 distinct CDR3 sequences, approximately 4.2% detected once. The specimen sequenced was PBMCs. The receptors stem from a man aged 30 to 45 with multiple sclerosis.

This clonotype was recorded at least ten times. The chain couples TRBV20-1 to TRBJ2-3, with 8 bases that match TRBD1. CDR1 DFQATT and CDR2 SNEGSKA come from the germline V gene (reference sequence). With 6 bases clipped from V and 0 bases from J, the junction kept 17 bases outside the gene matches. The length of the CDR3 is 18 residues. In DNA, the CDR3 is TGCAGTGCCCGTCTGGACAGGGTAATTTCGTTCAGCACAGATACGCAGTATTTT. Translating gives CSARLDRVISFSTDTQYF.

There are many counts of this clonotype. The rearrangement joins TRBV28 to TRBJ2-1; TRBD2 matches 8 bases. Germline trimming cut 4 bases from V and 0 bases from J; bases unmatched to any gene: 11. Germline CDR1 reads MDHEN; CDR2 reads SYDVKM. The CDR3 is made up of 18 amino acids. The CDR3 region is CASSSSPGLGSSYNEQFF. The CDR3 region has the DNA TGTGCCAGCAGTTCCTCCCCGGGACTAGGGAGCTCCTACAATGAGCAGTTCTTC. The entire variable domain, with the rest obtained from reference TRBV28 and TRBJ2-1, is as follows: DVKVTQSSRYLVKRTGEKVFLECVQDMDHENMFWYRQDPGLGLRLIYFSYDVKMKEKGDIPEGYSVSREKKERFSLILESASTNQTSMYLCASSSSPGLGSSYNEQFFGPGTRLTVL.

This clonotype was detected many times. The DNA for the CDR3 is TGTGCCAGCAGCTTAGCGTCTAGCGGGGGCACAGATACGCAGTATTTT. This translates into CASSLASSGGTDTQYF. The chain combines TRBV7-2 with TRBJ2-3; TRBD2 matches 9 bases. Germline values: CDR1 SGHTA, CDR2 FQGNSA. The V segment lost 0 bases and the J segment 1 base; nucleotides outside the gene matches: 2. The CDR3 sequence is 16 residues long.

This clonotype was observed many times. The V gene is TRBV20-1, the J gene TRBJ2-3; 11 positions match TRBD2. The V segment lost 4 bases and the J segment 13 bases; nucleotides outside the gene matches: 13. Germline CDR1 reads DFQATT; CDR2 reads SNEGSKA (reference sequence). The CDR3 totals 14 residues. The chain's CDR3 is CSAKLAGALGLEYF. The CDR3 nucleotides read TGCAGTGCTAAACTAGCGGGGGCCCTGGGTTTGGAGTATTTT.

This clonotype was seen repeatedly, ten times or more. The genes are TRBV6-5 and TRBJ2-5; possibly TRBD1 for D (6 bases). Germline CDR1 reads MNHEY; CDR2 reads SVGAGI. The CDR3 loop spans 13 amino acids. V lost 1 base and J lost 5, with 8 bases in between. The CDR3 coding sequence is TGTGCCAGCAGTTACTGGGGGCGGGAGACCCAGTACTTC. Translating it yields CASSYWGRETQYF.

This clonotype has ten or more counts. This CDR3 is missing its conserved last phenylalanine or tryptophan, likely due to a read error. The genes are TRBV4-2 and TRBJ1-2, with D maybe TRBD1 (6 bases). V was pared by 1 base and J by 10 bases, with 22 bases between. The CDR3 totals 16 residues. CDR1 and CDR2 (germline): LGHNA, YNFKEQ. CDR3 amino acids: CASSQGPDSAADPYTN. CDR3 DNA: TGTGCCAGCAGCCAAGGGCCGGACAGTGCAGCCGACCCCTACACCAAC.

Ten or more counts support this clonotype. The CDR3 nucleotides read TGTGCCAGCACCCCAGGACAGTTTGGCTATGGCTACACCTTC. Residues: CASTPGQFGYGYTF. This chain links TRBV7-8 with TRBJ1-2, with D perhaps TRBD1 (6 bases). In germline, CDR1 is SGHVS, CDR2 FQNEAQ. The CDR3 is 14 amino acids. Trimming took off 7 bases at V and 4 bases at J, with 16 bases between the two ends.

This clonotype came up many times. V and J are TRBV10-3 and TRBJ2-7, with D tentatively TRBD1 (6 bases). The CDR3 sequence is 15 residues long. Trimming removed 2 bases at V and 0 bases at J, with 11 bases between. Germline CDR1 and CDR2: ENHRY and SYGVKD. The CDR3 spells CAISETPQGSYEQYF. CDR3 coding DNA: TGTGCCATCAGTGAGACCCCACAGGGCTCCTACGAGCAGTACTTC.

This clonotype was picked up many times. This CDR3 is CASSLDAQGAGANVLTF. Here the CDR3 DNA reads TGTGCCAGCAGTTTAGACGCTCAGGGGGCTGGGGCCAACGTCCTGACTTTC. The rearrangement joins TRBV12-3 or TRBV12-4 to TRBJ2-6; TRBD1 matches 7 bases. J lost 2 bases, V lost 1 base, and 5 bases had no gene match. This CDR3 has 17 amino acids.

This clonotype showed up many times. The CDR3 DNA is TGCAGCGGAGGACAGAGCTCCTACAATGAGCAGTTCTTC. Translation: CSGGQSSYNEQFF. The genes are TRBV29-1 and TRBJ2-1; tentatively, D is TRBD1 (6 bases). Trimming removed 7 bases at V and 0 bases at J, with 10 bases between. Germline CDR1 and CDR2: SQVTM and ANQGSEA. This CDR3 comprises 13 residues.

This clonotype has a handful of counts. The J gene is TRBJ2-2, the V gene TRBV5-1, with TRBD1 matching 10 bases. In germline, CDR1 is SGHRS, CDR2 YFSETQ. J lost 3 bases, V lost 3 bases, and 2 bases had no gene match. The CDR3 is 15 residues long. The CDR3 DNA reads as TGCGCCAGCAGCTCCGGACAGGGGGACACCGGGGAGCTGTTTTTT. Residues: CASSSGQGDTGELFF.

This clonotype has at least ten counts. The genes are TRBV7-8 and TRBJ1-2; D is possibly TRBD1 (5 bases). Trimming stripped 1 base from V and 3 bases from J, with 18 bases between. CDR3 size: 17 residues. Germline assignment: CDR1 SGHVS and CDR2 FQNEAQ. CDR3 coding DNA: TGTGCCAGCAGCTTAGGACCAAGCAGGGCAACTGACTATGGCTACACCTTC. The encoded protein is CASSLGPSRATDYGYTF.

This clonotype has more than one count but fewer than ten. This chain links TRBV10-2 with TRBJ1-5; D ambiguous. CDR3 size: 14 residues. Germline V gene lookup returns CDR1 WSHSY and CDR2 SAAADI. The ends were cut back, 0 bases at V and 1 base at J, with 4 bases in the middle. The CDR3 sequence: CASSESDSNQPQHF. Written as DNA, the CDR3 is TGCGCCAGCAGTGAGTCGGACAGCAATCAGCCCCAGCATTTT.

This clonotype was detected ten times or more. This rearrangement joins TRBV5-1 to TRBJ2-3; D is unclear. This CDR3 has 13 amino acids. The germline gives CDR1 SGHRS, CDR2 YFSETQ. V was trimmed by 0 bases and J by 5 bases, leaving 7 bases between them. As DNA, the CDR3 is TGCGCCAGCAGCTTGGCTTTGATAGATACGCAGTATTTT. Encoded protein: CASSLALIDTQYF. Variable domain in full (rest from reference TRBV5-1 and TRBJ2-3): KAGVTQTPRYLIKTRGQQVTLSCSPISGHRSVSWYQQTPGQGLQFLFEYFSETQRNKGNFPGRFSGRQFSNSRSEMNVSTLELGDSALYLCASSLALIDTQYFGPGTRLTVL.

In this sample, this clonotype turned up many times. This chain connects TRBV10-3 to TRBJ2-3; 8 nucleotides line up with TRBD2. Trimming removed 6 bases from V and 4 bases from J; junction bases left unmatched: 6. The CDR3 loop spans 14 amino acids. The V gene's germline CDR1 is ENHRY and CDR2 SYGVKD. DNA of the CDR3: TGTGCCATCAGAAAAGCGGGGGCCGCAGATACGCAGTATTTT. Its translation: CAIRKAGAADTQYF.

About this clonotype: Since a much larger clone is just one base distant, this may be a read error. This chain joins TRBV20-1 and TRBJ1-1; D perhaps matches TRBD1 (6 bases). This CDR3 is built from 12 residues. Trimming stripped 3 bases from V and 1 base from J, with 6 bases between. Germline values: CDR1 DFQATT, CDR2 SNEGSKA (reference sequence). CDR3 protein: CSARDRNTEAFF. For the CDR3, the DNA is TGCAGTGCTAGGGACAGGAACACTGAAGCTTTCTTT.

This clonotype showed up many times. The J gene is TRBJ2-6, the V gene TRBV4-3, with D perhaps matching TRBD2 (7 bases). In germline, CDR1 is LGHNA, CDR2 YSLEER. V lost 3 bases and J 1 base, leaving 16 bases between the germline ends. The CDR3 totals 18 residues. CDR3: CASSQSWGGASGANVLTF. In DNA form, the CDR3 reads TGCGCCAGCAGCCAGTCGTGGGGGGGCGCGTCTGGGGCCAACGTCCTGACTTTC.

In regard to this clonotype: Since the CDR3 does not end with the conserved phenylalanine or tryptophan, this likely comes from a read error. V usage is TRBV12-3 or TRBV12-4 and J usage is TRBJ1-2; D uncertain. Trimming took 6 bases from V and 8 from J, leaving 16 bases between them. The length of the CDR3 is 13 residues. The CDR3 DNA follows: TGTGCCAGCAGCTCGGAAAGGATAGAGGGCTACACCTAC. Protein product: CASSSERIEGYTY.

This clonotype came up many times. CDR3 DNA: TGTGCCAGCGCCCTGGGGACAGGTTACGAGCAGTACTTC. It encodes CASALGTGYEQYF. The chain is built from TRBV12-3 or TRBV12-4 and TRBJ2-7; 8 bases align to TRBD1. V gave up 8 bases and J gave up 4 bases; unmatched junction bases: 7. CDR3 length: 13 amino acids.

This clonotype was counted at least ten times. One end of the junction is discordant with germline, which a read error may explain. DNA of the CDR3: TGCGCCAGCAGCGCGGGACAGGGAAATTCACCCCTCAACTTT. Protein product: CASSAGQGNSPLNF. V usage is TRBV5-1 and J usage is TRBJ1-6, with 9 positions matching TRBD1. Germline values: CDR1 SGHRS, CDR2 YFSETQ. This CDR3 is built from 14 residues.

This clonotype was seen more than once but under ten times. The chain combines TRBV24-1 with TRBJ2-3, with 9 bases identical to TRBD2. The CDR3 is 17 residues long. Germline V gives CDR1 KGHDR, CDR2 SFDVKD. V lost 1 base to trimming and J lost 1 base; unmatched junction nucleotides: 5. The CDR3 nucleotides are TGTGCCACCAGTGATTTCAGGCGGGGGGGCGGCACAGATACGCAGTATTTT. Translating it yields CATSDFRRGGGTDTQYF.

Ten or more counts support this clonotype. The V and J genes are TRBV20-1 and TRBJ2-3; 7 positions match TRBD2. J lost 4 bases, V lost 0 bases, and 7 bases had no gene match. The CDR3 has 15 residues. Germline CDR1 and CDR2: DFQATT and SNEGSKA (reference sequence). The CDR3 region has the DNA TGCAGTGCTAGAGATCCGAGCGGGGTGCCAGATACGCAGTATTTT. Translating it yields CSARDPSGVPDTQYF.

This clonotype has at least ten counts. The chain employs TRBV6-5 and TRBJ1-5; a possible D gene is TRBD1 (5 bases). This CDR3 is built from 12 residues. The germline CDR1 and CDR2 sequences are MNHEY and SVGAGI. CDR3 loop: CAIDSSNQPQHF. In DNA form, the CDR3 reads TGTGCAATCGACAGTAGCAATCAGCCCCAGCATTTT.

This clonotype qualifies as medium-sized. The chain employs TRBV20-1 and TRBJ2-7; 10 bases match TRBD1. CDR1 DFQATT and CDR2 SNEGSKA come from the germline V gene (reference sequence). This CDR3 is built from 15 residues. The V and J ends lost 6 bases and 3 bases, in that order; junction bases with no gene match: 11. This chain's CDR3 is CSAAEAGDRGYEQYF. CDR3 DNA sequence: TGCAGTGCAGCCGAGGCGGGGGACAGGGGCTACGAGCAGTACTTC.

This clonotype was picked up many times. The V gene is TRBV12-3 or TRBV12-4, the J gene TRBJ1-1; the D is unclear. Trimming cost V 0 bases and J 5 bases, with 7 bases left between them. The CDR3 spans 13 residues. CDR3 DNA: TGTGCCAGCAGTTTAGCGCTGGGAACTGAAGCTTTCTTT. Translation gives CASSLALGTEAFF.

In its sample, this clonotype was seen many times. The J gene is TRBJ2-5, the V gene TRBV9; D is possibly TRBD1 (5 bases). This CDR3 comprises 17 residues. From germline, CDR1 is SGDLS and CDR2 YYNGEE. The V and J ends lost 3 bases and 5 bases respectively, with 23 bases between them. CDR3 DNA sequence: TGTGCCAGCAGCGCGGTAGAGTGGGAAGGGGTTTGGGAGACCCAGTACTTC. Translating gives CASSAVEWEGVWETQYF.

This clonotype was seen repeatedly, ten times or more. This chain uses TRBV4-3 with TRBJ2-1, with TRBD2 matching 9 bases. The CDR3 sequence is 18 residues long. Per the germline V gene, CDR1 is LGHNA and CDR2 is YSLEER. Trimming at V came to 1 base and at J to 7 bases, leaving 14 bases not matched to a gene. The CDR3 DNA follows: TGCGCCAGCAGCCAAGGTCCTCGCCTTAGCGGGGGAGGAAATGAGCAGTTCTTC. Translated, it gives CASSQGPRLSGGGNEQFF.

This clonotype was detected ten times or more. The chain employs TRBV6-2 or TRBV6-3 and TRBJ1-5; D perhaps matches TRBD1 (5 bases). Trimming cost V 0 bases and J 3 bases, with 12 bases left between them. Germline V lookup: CDR1 MNHEY, CDR2 SVGEGT. The length of the CDR3 is 16 residues. This CDR3 is CASSYSSRVVNQPQHF. DNA for the CDR3: TGTGCCAGCAGTTACTCGAGCAGGGTGGTCAATCAGCCCCAGCATTTT.

This clonotype has just a few counts. The chain has TRBV5-5 and TRBJ2-7; 8 bases agree with TRBD1. CDR3 length: 15 amino acids. Trimming took 6 bases from V and 4 from J; bases not matched to a gene: 12. Germline V gene lookup returns CDR1 SGHKS and CDR2 YYEKEE (reference sequence). DNA of the CDR3: TGTGCCAGCACCCCTTTCGGGACAGGATCTTACGAGCAGTACTTC. This gives the protein CASTPFGTGSYEQYF. Combining the CDR3 with reference TRBV5-5 and TRBJ2-7 gives the whole variable domain DAGVTQSPTHLIKTRGQQVTLRCSPISGHKSVSWYQQVLGQGPQFIFQYYEKEERGRGNFPDRFSARQFPNYSSELNVNALLLGDSALYLCASTPFGTGSYEQYFGPGTRLTVT.

On this clonotype: One base away lies a much larger clone, so this may be a sequencing read error. The rearrangement joins TRBV27 to TRBJ2-7, with D unresolved. The CDR3 is made up of 12 amino acids. Germline-derived CDR1 and CDR2 are MNHEY and SMNVEV (reference sequence). V was pared by 8 bases and J by 3 bases, with 11 bases between. CDR3 loop: CASYERYYEQYF. Written as DNA, the CDR3 is TGTGCCAGCTATGAAAGGTACTACGAGCAGTACTTC.